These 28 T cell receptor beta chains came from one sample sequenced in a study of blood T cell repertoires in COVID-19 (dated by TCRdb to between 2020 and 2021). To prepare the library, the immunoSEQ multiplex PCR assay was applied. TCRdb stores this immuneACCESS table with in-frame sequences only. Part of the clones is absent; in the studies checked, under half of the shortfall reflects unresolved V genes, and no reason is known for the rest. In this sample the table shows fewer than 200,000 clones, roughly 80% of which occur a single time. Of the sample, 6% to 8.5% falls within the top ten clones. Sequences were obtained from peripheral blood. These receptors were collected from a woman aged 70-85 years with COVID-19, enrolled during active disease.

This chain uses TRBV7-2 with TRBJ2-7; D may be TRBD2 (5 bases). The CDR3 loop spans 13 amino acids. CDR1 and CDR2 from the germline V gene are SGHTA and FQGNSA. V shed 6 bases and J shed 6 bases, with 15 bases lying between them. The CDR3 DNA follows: TGTGCCAGCAGACCCGGGGTCCCGGGCGAGCAGTACTTC. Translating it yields CASRPGVPGEQYF.

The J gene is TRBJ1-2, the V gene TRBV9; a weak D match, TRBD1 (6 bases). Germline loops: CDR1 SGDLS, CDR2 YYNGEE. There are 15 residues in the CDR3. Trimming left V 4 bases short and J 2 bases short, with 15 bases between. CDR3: CASSTHTGQNYGYTF. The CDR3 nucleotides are TGTGCCAGCAGCACCCACACAGGACAGAACTATGGCTACACCTTC.

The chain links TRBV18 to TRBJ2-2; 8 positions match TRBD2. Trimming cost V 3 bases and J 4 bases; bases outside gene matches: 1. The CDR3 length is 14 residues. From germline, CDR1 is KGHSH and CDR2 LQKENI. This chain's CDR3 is CASSPGTSTGELFF. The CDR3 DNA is TGTGCCAGCTCACCCGGGACTAGCACCGGGGAGCTGTTTTTT.

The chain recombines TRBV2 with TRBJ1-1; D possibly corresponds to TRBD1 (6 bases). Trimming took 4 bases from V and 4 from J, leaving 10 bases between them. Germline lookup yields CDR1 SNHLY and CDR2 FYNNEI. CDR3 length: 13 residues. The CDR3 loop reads CASSARQATEAFF. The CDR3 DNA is TGTGCCAGCAGTGCTAGACAGGCCACTGAAGCTTTCTTT.

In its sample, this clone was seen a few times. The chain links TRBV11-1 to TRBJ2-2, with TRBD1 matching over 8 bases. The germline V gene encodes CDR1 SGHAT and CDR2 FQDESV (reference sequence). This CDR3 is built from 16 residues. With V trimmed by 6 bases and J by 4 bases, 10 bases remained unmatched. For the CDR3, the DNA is TGTGCCAGCAGTCACTCAGGGGGCGGCGGCACCGGGGAGCTGTTTTTT. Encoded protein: CASSHSGGGGTGELFF. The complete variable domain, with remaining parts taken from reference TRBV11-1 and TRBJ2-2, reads EAEVAQSPRYKITEKSQAVAFWCDPISGHATLYWYRQILGQGPELLVQFQDESVVDDSQLPKDRFSAERLKGVDSTLKIQPAELGDSAMYLCASSHSGGGGTGELFFGEGSRLTVL.

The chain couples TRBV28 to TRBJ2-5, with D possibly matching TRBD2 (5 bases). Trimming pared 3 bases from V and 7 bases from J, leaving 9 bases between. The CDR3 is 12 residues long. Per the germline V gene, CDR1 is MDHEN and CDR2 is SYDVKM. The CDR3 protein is CASSLERLTQYF. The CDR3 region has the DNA TGTGCCAGCAGTTTGGAGCGGTTGACCCAGTACTTC.

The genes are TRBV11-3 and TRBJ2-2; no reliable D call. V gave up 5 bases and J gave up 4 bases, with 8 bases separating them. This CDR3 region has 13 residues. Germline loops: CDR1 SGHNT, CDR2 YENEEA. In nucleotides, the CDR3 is TGTGCCAGCAGCAATCGGAGCACCGGGGAGCTGTTTTTT. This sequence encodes CASSNRSTGELFF.

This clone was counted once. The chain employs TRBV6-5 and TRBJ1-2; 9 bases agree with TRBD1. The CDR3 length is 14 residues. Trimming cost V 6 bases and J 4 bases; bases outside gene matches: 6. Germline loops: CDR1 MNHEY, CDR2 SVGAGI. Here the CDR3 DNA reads TGTGCCAGCAGCCCCGGGACAGGGACCTATGGCTACACCTTC. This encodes CASSPGTGTYGYTF.

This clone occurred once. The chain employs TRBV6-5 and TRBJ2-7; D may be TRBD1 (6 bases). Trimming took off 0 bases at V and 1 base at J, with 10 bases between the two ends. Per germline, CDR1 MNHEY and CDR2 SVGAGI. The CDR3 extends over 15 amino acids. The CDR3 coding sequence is TGTGCCAGCAGTTACTCGGTACAGGGTTCCTACGAGCAGTACTTC. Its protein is CASSYSVQGSYEQYF.

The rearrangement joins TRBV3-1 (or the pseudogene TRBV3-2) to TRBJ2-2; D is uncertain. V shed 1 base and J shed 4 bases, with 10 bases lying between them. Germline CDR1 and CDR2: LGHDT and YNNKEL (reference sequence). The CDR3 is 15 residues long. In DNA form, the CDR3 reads TGTGCCAGCAGCCAAGCTGGAGCTACCACCGGGGAGCTGTTTTTT. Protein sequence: CASSQAGATTGELFF.

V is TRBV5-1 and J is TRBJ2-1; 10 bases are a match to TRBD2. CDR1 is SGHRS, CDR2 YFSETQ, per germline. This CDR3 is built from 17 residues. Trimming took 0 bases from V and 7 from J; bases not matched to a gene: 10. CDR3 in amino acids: CASSLVASGSVGNEQFF. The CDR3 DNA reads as TGCGCCAGCAGCTTGGTTGCTAGCGGGAGCGTTGGGAATGAGCAGTTCTTC. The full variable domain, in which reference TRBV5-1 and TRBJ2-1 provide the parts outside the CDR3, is KAGVTQTPRYLIKTRGQQVTLSCSPISGHRSVSWYQQTPGQGLQFLFEYFSETQRNKGNFPGRFSGRQFSNSRSEMNVSTLELGDSALYLCASSLVASGSVGNEQFFGPGTRLTVL.

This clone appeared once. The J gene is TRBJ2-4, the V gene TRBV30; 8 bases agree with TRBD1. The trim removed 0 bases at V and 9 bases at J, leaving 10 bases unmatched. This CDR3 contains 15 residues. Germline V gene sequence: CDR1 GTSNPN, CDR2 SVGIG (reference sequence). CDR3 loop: CAWSVLGGQGSIQYF. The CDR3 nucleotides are TGTGCCTGGAGTGTACTCGGAGGACAGGGTAGCATTCAGTACTTC.

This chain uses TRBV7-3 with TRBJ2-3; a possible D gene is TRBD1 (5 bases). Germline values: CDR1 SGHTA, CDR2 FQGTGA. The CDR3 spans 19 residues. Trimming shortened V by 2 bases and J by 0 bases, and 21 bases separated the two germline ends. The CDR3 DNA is TGTGCCAGCAGCTTACAACCCCGCCCCCGGACATCTAGCACAGATACGCAGTATTTT. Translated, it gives CASSLQPRPRTSSTDTQYF.

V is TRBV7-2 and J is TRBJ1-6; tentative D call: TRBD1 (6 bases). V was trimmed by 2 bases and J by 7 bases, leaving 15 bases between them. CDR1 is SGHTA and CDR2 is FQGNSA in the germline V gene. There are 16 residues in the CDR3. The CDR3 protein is CASSLNSGVTNSPLHF. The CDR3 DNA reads TGTGCCAGCAGCTTAAATTCAGGGGTGACCAATTCACCCCTCCACTTT. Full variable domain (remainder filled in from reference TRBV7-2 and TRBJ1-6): GAGVSQSPSNKVTEKGKDVELRCDPISGHTALYWYRQSLGQGLEFLIYFQGNSAPDKSGLPSDRFSAERTGGSVSTLTIQRTQQEDSAVYLCASSLNSGVTNSPLHFGNGTRLTVT.

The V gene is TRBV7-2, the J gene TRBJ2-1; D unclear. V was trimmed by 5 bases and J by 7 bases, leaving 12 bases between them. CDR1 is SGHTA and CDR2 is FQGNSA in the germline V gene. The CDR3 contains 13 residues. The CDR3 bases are TGTGCCAGCAGCCCTTTCCAGGCGAATGAGCAGTTCTTC. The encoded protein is CASSPFQANEQFF.

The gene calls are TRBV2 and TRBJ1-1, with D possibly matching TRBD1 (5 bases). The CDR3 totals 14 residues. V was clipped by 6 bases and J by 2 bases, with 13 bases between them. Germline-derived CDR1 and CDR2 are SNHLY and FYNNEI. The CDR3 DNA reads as TGTGCCAGCAGAACAGGCGGTCGAAACACTGAAGCTTTCTTT. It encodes CASRTGGRNTEAFF. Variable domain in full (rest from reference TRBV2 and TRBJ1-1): EPEVTQTPSHQVTQMGQEVILRCVPISNHLYFYWYRQILGQKVEFLVSFYNNEISEKSEIFDDQFSVERPDGSNFTLKIRSTKLEDSAMYFCASRTGGRNTEAFFGQGTRLTVV.

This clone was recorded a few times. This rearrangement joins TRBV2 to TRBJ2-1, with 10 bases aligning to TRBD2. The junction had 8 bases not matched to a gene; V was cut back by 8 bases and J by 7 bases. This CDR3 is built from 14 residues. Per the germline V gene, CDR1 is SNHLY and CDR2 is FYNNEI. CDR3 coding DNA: TGTGCCAGCCAACGCCAGCGGGAGGGTAATGAGCAGTTCTTC. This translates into CASQRQREGNEQFF.

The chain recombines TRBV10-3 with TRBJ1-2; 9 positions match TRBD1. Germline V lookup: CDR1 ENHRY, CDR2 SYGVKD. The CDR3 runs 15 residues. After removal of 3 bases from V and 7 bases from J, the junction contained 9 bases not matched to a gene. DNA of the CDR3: TGTGCCATCAGTGATGGGGACAGGGATGATGTTGGCTACACCTTC. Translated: CAISDGDRDDVGYTF.

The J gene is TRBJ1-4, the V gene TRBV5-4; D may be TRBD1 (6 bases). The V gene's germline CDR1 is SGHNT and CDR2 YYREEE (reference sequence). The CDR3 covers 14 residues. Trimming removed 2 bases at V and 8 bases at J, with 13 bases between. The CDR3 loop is CASSLGGGQEKLFF. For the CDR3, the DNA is TGTGCCAGCAGCTTAGGGGGGGGGCAAGAAAAACTGTTTTTT.

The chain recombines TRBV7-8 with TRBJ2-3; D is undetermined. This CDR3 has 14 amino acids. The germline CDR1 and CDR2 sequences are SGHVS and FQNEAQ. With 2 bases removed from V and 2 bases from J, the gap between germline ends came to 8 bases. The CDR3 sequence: CASSLQENTDTQYF. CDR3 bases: TGTGCCAGCAGCTTACAGGAAAACACAGATACGCAGTATTTT.

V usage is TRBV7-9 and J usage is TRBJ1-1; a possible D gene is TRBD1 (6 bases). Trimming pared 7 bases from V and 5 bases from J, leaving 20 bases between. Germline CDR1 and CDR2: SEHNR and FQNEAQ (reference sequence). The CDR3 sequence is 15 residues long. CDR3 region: CASTLGWGRGTEAFF. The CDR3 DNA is TGTGCCAGCACTCTTGGATGGGGGAGGGGGACTGAAGCTTTCTTT.

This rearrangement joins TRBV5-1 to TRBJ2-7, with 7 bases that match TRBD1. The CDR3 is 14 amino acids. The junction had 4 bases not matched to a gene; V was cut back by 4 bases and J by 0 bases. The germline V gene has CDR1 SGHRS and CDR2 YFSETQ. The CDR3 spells CASSRDSFSYEQYF. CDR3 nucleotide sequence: TGCGCCAGCAGCCGGGACAGTTTCTCCTACGAGCAGTACTTC.

CDR3 region: CAWSVGGTDTQYF. For the CDR3, the DNA is TGTGCCTGGAGTGTAGGCGGAACAGATACGCAGTATTTT. The rearrangement joins TRBV30 to TRBJ2-3; D ambiguous. Germline assignment: CDR1 GTSNPN and CDR2 SVGIG (reference sequence). The length of the CDR3 is 13 residues. The V gene lost 0 bases and the J gene lost 3 bases, with 7 bases spanning the gap.

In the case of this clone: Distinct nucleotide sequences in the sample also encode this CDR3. CDR3 bases: TGTGCCAGCTCACCGGACAGCCTCTATGGCTACACCTTC. Its translation is CASSPDSLYGYTF. The J gene is TRBJ1-2, the V gene TRBV18; perhaps TRBD1 as D (6 bases). The V gene's germline CDR1 is KGHSH and CDR2 LQKENI. The CDR3 is 13 amino acids. V was pared by 3 bases and J by 4 bases, with 9 bases between. Using reference TRBV18 and TRBJ1-2 for the parts outside the CDR3, the full variable domain is NAGVMQNPRHLVRRRGQEARLRCSPMKGHSHVYWYRQLPEEGLKFMVYLQKENIIDESGMPKERFSAEFPKEGPSILRIQQVVRGDSAAYFCASSPDSLYGYTFGSGTRLTVV.

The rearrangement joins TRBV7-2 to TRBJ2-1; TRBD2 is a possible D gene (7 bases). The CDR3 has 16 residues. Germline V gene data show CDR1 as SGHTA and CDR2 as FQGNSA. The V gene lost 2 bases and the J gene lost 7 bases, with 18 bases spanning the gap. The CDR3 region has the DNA TGTGCCAGCAGCTTATTGAACGGGGGGCAGGGGAATGAGCAGTTCTTC. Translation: CASSLLNGGQGNEQFF.

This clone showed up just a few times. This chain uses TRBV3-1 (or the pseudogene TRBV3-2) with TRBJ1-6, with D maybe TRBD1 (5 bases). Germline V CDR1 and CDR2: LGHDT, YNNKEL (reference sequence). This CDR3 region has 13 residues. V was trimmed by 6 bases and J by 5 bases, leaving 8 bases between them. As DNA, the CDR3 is TGTGCCAGCAGAGGGGTTGATAATTCACCCCTCCACTTT. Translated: CASRGVDNSPLHF.

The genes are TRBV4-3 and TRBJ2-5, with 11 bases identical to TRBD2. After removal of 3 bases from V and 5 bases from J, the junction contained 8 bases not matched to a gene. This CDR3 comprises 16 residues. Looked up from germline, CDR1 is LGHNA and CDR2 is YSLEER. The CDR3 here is CASSQQLAGGGETQYF. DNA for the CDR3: TGCGCCAGCAGCCAGCAATTAGCGGGAGGGGGGGAGACCCAGTACTTC.

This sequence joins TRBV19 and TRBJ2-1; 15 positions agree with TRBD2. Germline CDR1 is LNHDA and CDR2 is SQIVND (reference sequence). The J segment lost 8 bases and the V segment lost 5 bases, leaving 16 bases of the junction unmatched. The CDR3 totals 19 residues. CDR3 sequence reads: CASSSPNRGLAGGSHEQFF. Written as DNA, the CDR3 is TGTGCCAGTAGTTCCCCCAACAGGGGACTAGCGGGAGGAAGTCATGAGCAGTTCTTC. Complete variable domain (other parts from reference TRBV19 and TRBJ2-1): DGGITQSPKYLFRKEGQNVTLSCEQNLNHDAMYWYRQDPGQGLRLIYYSQIVNDFQKGDIAEGYSVSREKKESFPLTVTSAQKNPTAFYLCASSSPNRGLAGGSHEQFFGPGTRLTVL.